The T cell receptor (beta chain) under discussion was sequenced for a study of T cells in Graves' hyperthyroidism and ophthalmopathy (dated by TCRdb to about 2019). With regard to the full study: Peripheral blood was sampled at the time of initial diagnosis, prior to any treatment. The paper reports TCR Vbeta CDR3 sequencing of approximately 140 peripheral blood samples: some 41 ophthalmopathy, approximately 74 hyperthyroidism and around 17 progressor patients. In more than 5 Graves' hyperthyroidism patients, the study also compared T-cell repertoires from thyroid tissue with T-cell repertoires from blood. The 85 to 100 discovery patients were divided at random into training and test sets in a 7:3 ratio. A discovery cohort of about a hundred patients, 43 with Graves' ophthalmopathy and more than 55 with stable Graves' hyperthyroidism, was used to find distinguishing TCR V-J signatures. Prospective prediction of ophthalmopathy was tested in an independent validation cohort consisting of 18 hyperthyroidism patients and about 17 patients who later progressed to ophthalmopathy. Once sampling was done, hyperthyroidism patients were given methimazole at a starting dose of 30 mg daily, whereas ophthalmopathy patients were given high-dose intravenous methylprednisolone. Overall study results and their limits: In validation, progression to ophthalmopathy was predicted by the model with around 70% sensitivity and 72% to 85% specificity, a median of roughly 6 months before onset. Most expanded thyroid clonotypes (frequency above 0.001) were also found in blood, which suggests that blood repertoires may mirror thyroid immune responses. Sample size was not statistically predetermined, and blinding of investigators to group allocation was not performed. In cross-validation, a model built on a 13 V-J signature told ophthalmopathy apart from stable hyperthyroidism with 85% to 90% sensitivity and around 84% specificity, and in testing the same model reached 80%/75%.

This clonotype was observed a few times. Its antigen has not been determined. No much larger clonotype is one base removed from it; base qualities were not supplied. V ends up 6 bases short and J 2 bases short, with an unmatched junction base count of 6. The CDR3, from cysteine to phenylalanine, totals 15 residues. The entry retains the CDR3 DNA only, 45 bases that are in frame from base 1. Per the germline V gene, ENHRY is the CDR1 and SYGVKD is the CDR2. The TCR beta CDR3 regions were amplified from the RNA transcripts. The TCR CDR3 was subjected to a first round of RT-PCR using the HTBI primer set and the Qiagen OneStep RT-PCR kit. Libraries were constructed in a second round of multiplex PCR, after which size selection and purification were carried out. Paired-end sequencing of the libraries was performed with 100 bp reads on an Illumina HiSeq2000. Turning to the authors' computational methods: SOAPnuke was used to process the raw data, throwing out any read that contained adapters or uncalled bases, had a mean Phred below 15, or lacked an exact constant-primer or identifier match. COPE v1.2.5 was used to merge high-quality paired reads, and clonotypes were defined as unique nucleotide sequences. MiTCR v1.1 was used to align clonotypes to the IMGT TRBV, TRBD and TRBJ reference segments. The analysis was restricted to V-J combinations with a frequency above 0.0001, which together covered 99.2% of the repertoires. The TCS score was defined as F50 (clonal expansion) divided by E x V (chaos), with BLOSUM62-based TCRdist calculated between CDR3 peptides within each V-J. Welch's t-statistics and random forest reduced 500 to 650 V-J features to about 12, which were used in a naive Bayes classifier (R e1071). The public reads were reprocessed in TCRdb via fastp at Q25 and MiXCR, keeping in-frame beta chains. For every CDR3 protein sequence, its rows merge into one entry that carries the most common genes and DNA. The authors' filters were not applied to this entry. The sample table lists 550,000 to 850,000 distinct CDR3 sequences, under 20% of them with a count of one. The biggest ten clones account for around 15% of the sample.

Hyperthyroidism patients were newly diagnosed, with disease duration under 2 months, and aged 18 to 65 years. Exclusion was applied to patients with uncontrolled infections, other autoimmune diseases, pregnancy or lactation. Diagnoses were based on clinical symptoms, serum thyroxine and TRAb, thyroid ultrasound and orbital computed tomography. Blood from progressor patients was collected at the time of first diagnosis with hyperthyroidism, before any ophthalmopathy symptoms had appeared. PBMCs were separated from 10 ml of fresh peripheral blood using Ficoll-Paque density gradient centrifugation. Progressor patients were first diagnosed with Graves' hyperthyroidism and then developed ophthalmopathy during follow-up. Total RNA was extracted with Trizol reagent, and quality was checked on an Agilent 2100 Bioanalyzer.

The sample comprised blood. The rearrangement joined TRBV10-3 to TRBJ2-2, and TRBD1 matches 7 of the central bases. This receptor was obtained from a woman between 50 and 59 years old with Graves' hyperthyroidism that later progressed to Graves' ophthalmopathy. The bases read TGTGCCATCAGGGCCAACAGGGGCAACACCGGGGAGCTGTTTTTT. This sequence encodes CAIRANRGNTGELFF.